This T cell receptor (beta chain) was identified during a study of T cell responses to AZD1222 COVID-19 vaccine. Broader study findings: The span of vaccine-associated CD4 TCRs extended across spike, with dominance at 160-218 and 743-854. Samples come after the peak T cell response, not at day 14. Unmutated variant regions are reportedly the target of nearly half of TCRs that are spike-specific.

Note on this clone: Antigen: not known.

The germline CDR1 and CDR2 sequences are SNHLY and FYNNEI. The CDR3 sequence is 15 residues long. Trimming took off 3 bases at V and 1 base at J, with 13 bases between the two ends. The assay was immunoSEQ multiplex PCR, and TCRdb's table has in-frame clones only and misses some. This sample has 130,000 to 150,000 clones, with roughly 89% found just once. Here the sequenced sample was peripheral blood, taken 28 days after the second AZD1222 dose. This TCR was sampled from an adult who received the AZD1222 COVID-19 vaccine. V is TRBV2 and J is TRBJ2-7, with D unclear. This chain's CDR3 is CASSDLVAGSYEQYF. Here the CDR3 DNA reads TGTGCCAGCAGTGATCTTGTTGCCGGTTCCTACGAGCAGTACTTC.